This TCR beta chain was observed in a study of identical twins (dated by TCRdb to the mid-2010s). The study in broad terms: The study deep-sequenced TCR alpha and beta repertoires from monozygotic twins, unrelated adults of various ages and cord blood to test whether fetal clonotypes persist. Replicate twin experiments were performed at different times using different library preparation protocols to rule out contamination.

Summary of the overall study and its limitations: Compared with coincidental sharing between unrelated individuals, out-of-frame TCR alpha sequences shared between twins had an excess of sequences with low generation probability. Because the same donors could not be followed over many years, conclusions were based on cross-sectional statistical analysis. Zero-insertion analyses could be partly confounded by invariant T cells such as MAIT and iNKT, although diverse VJ usage argued against such confounding for most clonotypes. Fewer insertions were carried by abundant cord blood beta clonotypes; a weaker similar trend was observed in young adult naive repertoires, while no such trend was observed in memory repertoires. In monozygotic twins, recombination models systematically underestimated out-of-frame TCR alpha sharing, but the models matched the sharing seen between unrelated individuals. In beta out-of-frame sequences, excess twin sharing was weaker, because having fewer shared sequences lowered the signal-to-noise ratio.

All donors were healthy Caucasians. The twin cohort consisted of three pairs of female monozygotic twins, all aged about 18 to 30 years. Positive isolation kits from Invitrogen were used to isolate the CD4+ and CD8+ T cell populations. Turning to this clonotype: The antigen this receptor binds is unknown. One base away there is no much larger clone; base qualities are not given.

Library preparation employed 5' RACE. Sequencing was performed on an Illumina HiSeq 2000. A universal primer binding site was added through template switching, and the final cDNA carried a unique molecular identifier so that TCR cDNA molecules could be counted accurately. Specific primers in the conserved constant-segment region were used to synthesize first-strand cDNA for TCR alpha and beta chains. Each cDNA library was double barcoded, with a SMART-Mk sample barcode plus Illumina barcodes, to control for contamination. TruSeq adapter sequences, together with Illumina sample barcodes, were added in two successive PCR steps. The TCR alpha and beta cDNA libraries were sequenced on the Illumina HiSeq platform using custom primers. Per the original workflow: Unique molecular identifiers were extracted from raw reads with MiGEC, and CDR3 positions were determined with MiXCR. Recombination models were inferred per individual with the repgenHMM and IGoR tools using an EM algorithm. Shared clonotype analysis was performed with the tcR package in R, normalizing sharing by the product of cloneset sizes. To study raw recombination free of thymic and clonal selection effects, out-of-frame nonproductive sequences were analyzed. TCRdb handled the public reads itself, with Q25 trimming in fastp and clone calling in MiXCR, and kept productive beta chains. Every distinct CDR3 protein forms one entry, paired with its most common genes and DNA. The V and J calls reflect TCRdb's pipeline rather than the authors' work. This sample is represented by 270,000 or so distinct CDR3 sequences; about 8% of them were singletons. Together, the top ten hold over 2.5% of the sample.

These same data were also listed under a study on yellow fever vaccine responses in identical twins. As the second paper documents: According to the authors, the vaccine-induced T cell response in identical twins seemed to be partly convergent and partly specific to each individual. The study precisely tracked vaccine-responding T cell clones in identical twins.

The material sequenced was CD8+ T cells sorted from blood. This receptor was taken from a woman between 18 and 30 years old in good health.

The DNA reads as follows: TGTGCCAGCAGTTTGGCTTACAGGGACCACGAGCAGTACTTC. Translation gives CASSLAYRDHEQYF. The rearranged chain carries TRBV27 and TRBJ2-7; possibly the D gene is TRBD1, per 6 matching bases. Including the terminal cysteine and phenylalanine, the CDR3 comprises 14 residues. Just the 42-base CDR3 DNA is kept, in frame starting at base 1. The germline V gene (reference sequence) specifies MNHEY as CDR1 and SMNVEV as CDR2. V lost 3 bases and J lost 5 bases; the stretch between them is 14 bases long.